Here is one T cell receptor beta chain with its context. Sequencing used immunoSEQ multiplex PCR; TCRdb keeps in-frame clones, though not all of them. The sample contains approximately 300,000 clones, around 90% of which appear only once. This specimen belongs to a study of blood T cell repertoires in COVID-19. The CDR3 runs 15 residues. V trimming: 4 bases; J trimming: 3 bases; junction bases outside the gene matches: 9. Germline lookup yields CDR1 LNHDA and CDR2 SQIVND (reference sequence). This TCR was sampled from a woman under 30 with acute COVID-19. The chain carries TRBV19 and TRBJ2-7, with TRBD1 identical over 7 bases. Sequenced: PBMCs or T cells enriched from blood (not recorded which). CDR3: CASSTRGQRFYEQYF. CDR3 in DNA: TGTGCCAGTAGTACTAGGGGACAGAGGTTCTACGAGCAGTACTTC.